Below, 2 T cell receptor beta chains from the same sample are listed, as sequenced in a study of blood T cell repertoires in COVID-19. Data came from immunoSEQ multiplex PCR; TCRdb stores just in-frame clones and leaves some out. The sample holds 75,000 to 95,000 clones; approximately 78% are singletons and the top ten take about a third. Sequencing input: peripheral blood. These receptors were taken from a man in his sixties with COVID-19, enrolled during active disease.

This clone turned up a few times. The chain recombines TRBV3-1 (or the pseudogene TRBV3-2) with TRBJ2-1; TRBD2 is a possible D gene (6 bases). The CDR3 is made up of 14 amino acids. Germline CDR1 LGHDT, CDR2 YNNKEL (reference sequence). Trimming stripped 0 bases from V and 8 bases from J, with 11 bases between. The CDR3 loop reads CASSQDFGRHEQFF. CDR3 DNA sequence: TGTGCCAGCAGCCAAGACTTTGGGAGGCATGAGCAGTTCTTC.

This sequence joins TRBV6-1 and TRBJ2-7; no firm D call. This CDR3 comprises 14 residues. V was shortened by 2 bases and J by 0 bases, with 8 bases between the two germline ends. CDR1 is MNHNS, CDR2 SASEGT, per germline. The CDR3, as DNA: TGTGCCAGCAGTGAACGGAGAAGCTCCTACGAGCAGTACTTC. Amino acids: CASSERRSSYEQYF.